The clone carrying this T cell receptor (beta chain) was seen more than once but under ten times. Different DNA sequences within this sample yield the same CDR3. The data were obtained in a study of beta chain features in type 1 diabetes. Of the isolated RNA, all was reverse transcribed, and so the sequenced material was expressed TCRB transcripts. Sequenced by immunoSEQ multiplex PCR; TCRdb stores in-frame clones only, minus some. The profile shows hundreds of thousands of clones, 15% to 20% of them singletons. The germline V gene encodes CDR1 SGHTA and CDR2 FQGNSA. The CDR3 is 14 residues long. V gave up 2 bases and J gave up 1 base, with 5 bases separating them.

The chain has TRBV7-2 and TRBJ2-2; no definite D call. This receptor was obtained from a woman between 18 and 29 years old in good health. The sample taken for sequencing was naive CD4+ T cells from blood. The CDR3 is CASSLILNTGELFF. The CDR3 region has the DNA TGTGCCAGCAGCTTAATTTTGAACACCGGGGAGCTGTTTTTT.